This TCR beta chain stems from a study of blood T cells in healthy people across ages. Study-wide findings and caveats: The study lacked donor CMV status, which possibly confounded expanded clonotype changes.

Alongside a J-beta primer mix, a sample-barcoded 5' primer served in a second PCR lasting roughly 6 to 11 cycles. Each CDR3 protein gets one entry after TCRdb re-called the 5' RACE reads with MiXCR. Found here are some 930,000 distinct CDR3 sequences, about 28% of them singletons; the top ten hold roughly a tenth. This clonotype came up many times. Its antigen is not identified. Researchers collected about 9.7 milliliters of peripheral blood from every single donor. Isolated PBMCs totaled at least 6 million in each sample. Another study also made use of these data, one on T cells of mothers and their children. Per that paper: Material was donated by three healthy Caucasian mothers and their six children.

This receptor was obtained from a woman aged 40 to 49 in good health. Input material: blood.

CDR3 residues: CASSPEGTVPYEQYF. The DNA for the CDR3 is TGTGCCAGCAGCCCCGAGGGGACAGTTCCATACGAGCAGTACTTC. The chain employs TRBV11-2 and TRBJ2-7; 7 bases map to TRBD1. Trimming at V came to 5 bases and at J to 4 bases, leaving 11 bases not matched to a gene. CDR3 length: 15 amino acids. Germline V lookup: CDR1 SGHAT, CDR2 FQNNGV.